This passage covers 27 T cell receptor beta chains from one sample sequenced in a study of blood T cells in healthy people across ages. With a J-beta primer mix and a sample-barcoded 5' primer, a second PCR ran 7 to 11 cycles. TCRdb re-called the 5' RACE reads with MiXCR, one entry per CDR3 protein. Among some 780,000 distinct CDR3 sequences listed, more than 50% were seen once. Sequenced material: blood. These receptors were taken from a man aged 35-49 years in good health.

The genes are TRBV12-3 or TRBV12-4 and TRBJ2-2; D might be TRBD1 (5 bases). This CDR3 is built from 16 residues. V was cut by 6 bases and J by 6 bases, with 20 bases left in between. CDR3: CASSLYRSTYAGELFF. DNA for the CDR3: TGTGCCAGCAGCCTTTACAGGTCAACCTACGCCGGGGAGCTGTTTTTT.

The chain links TRBV6-5 to TRBJ1-2; D gene uncertain. This CDR3 region has 12 residues. Trimming took off 8 bases at V and 1 base at J, with 8 bases between the two ends. In germline, CDR1 is MNHEY, CDR2 SVGAGI. CDR3 in DNA: TGTGCCAGCGGGAGGGTTAACTATGGCTACACCTTC. It translates to CASGRVNYGYTF.

This clonotype was counted only a few times. The chain uses TRBV27 and TRBJ1-2, with 7 nucleotides matching TRBD1. Germline CDR1 reads MNHEY; CDR2 reads SMNVEV (reference sequence). The V gene end was trimmed by 5 bases and the J gene end by 4 bases; junction bases not matched to a gene: 13. This CDR3 comprises 16 residues. CDR3 sequence reads: CASSPQGGPLVYGYTF. As DNA, the CDR3 is TGTGCCAGCAGTCCCCAGGGGGGGCCGTTGGTCTATGGCTACACCTTC.

The CDR3 nucleotides are TGTGCCAGCAGACAGACGGACCGCTACGAGCAGTACTTC. It encodes CASRQTDRYEQYF. This chain joins TRBV25-1 and TRBJ2-1; D not resolved. The DNA end is a closer match to TRBJ2-7, so the J assignment may be wrong. This CDR3 has 13 residues. Germline V gives CDR1 MGHDK, CDR2 SYGVNS.

The V call is TRBV7-9, the J call TRBJ1-4; D is ambiguous. Trimming took 6 bases from V and 0 from J, leaving 17 bases between them. Per the germline V gene, CDR1 is SEHNR and CDR2 is FQNEAQ (reference sequence). The CDR3 totals 17 residues. The DNA of the CDR3 is TGTGCCAGCAGAACCTCAGGAAAGAAAGCAACTAATGAAAAACTGTTTTTT. Its protein is CASRTSGKKATNEKLFF.

The chain is built from TRBV7-9 and TRBJ1-2; TRBD1 is a possible D gene (5 bases). The CDR3 is 15 amino acids. CDR1 SEHNR and CDR2 FQNEAQ come from the germline V gene (reference sequence). Deletions cut 1 base from V and 8 bases from J, with 17 bases between. For the CDR3, the DNA is TGTGCCAGCAGCTTAGGGGAGCAGGGACTCGGCGGCTACACCTTC. The encoded protein is CASSLGEQGLGGYTF.

This chain connects TRBV3-1 to TRBJ1-6, with D possibly being TRBD1 (5 bases). Germline CDR1 reads LGHDT; CDR2 reads YNNKEL (reference sequence). The CDR3 is made up of 16 amino acids. V shed 3 bases and J shed 10 bases, with 19 bases lying between them. The CDR3 here is CASSQGLGGGSSPLHF. The CDR3 coding sequence is TGTGCCAGCAGCCAGGGCCTCGGGGGAGGATCCTCACCCCTCCACTTT. Full variable domain (outside the CDR3, taken from reference TRBV3-1 and TRBJ1-6): DTAVSQTPKYLVTQMGNDKSIKCEQNLGHDTMYWYKQDSKKFLKIMFSYNNKELIINETVPNRFSPKSPDKAHLNLHINSLELGDSAVYFCASSQGLGGGSSPLHFGNGTRLTVT.

This clonotype appeared a few times. The chain employs TRBV29-1 and TRBJ2-7, with 9 bases that match TRBD1. With V trimmed by 0 bases and J by 5 bases, 5 bases remained unmatched. From germline, CDR1 is SQVTM and CDR2 ANQGSEA. The length of the CDR3 is 14 residues. CDR3 sequence reads: CSVEDRGQGDEQYF. As DNA, the CDR3 is TGCAGCGTTGAAGATCGGGGACAGGGTGACGAGCAGTACTTC.

V is TRBV25-1 and J is TRBJ2-7, with D possibly being TRBD1 (5 bases). Germline CDR1 is MGHDK and CDR2 is SYGVNS. CDR3 length: 14 residues. V lost 2 bases, J lost 3 bases, and 11 bases lay in between. The chain's CDR3 is CASSEVGEGYEQYF. The CDR3 nucleotides are TGTGCCAGCAGTGAAGTAGGGGAAGGCTACGAGCAGTACTTC.

V usage is TRBV6-5 and J usage is TRBJ1-2; D not resolved. Trimming removed 0 bases from V and 7 bases from J, with 12 bases in between. Germline V gene lookup returns CDR1 MNHEY and CDR2 SVGAGI. This CDR3 is 14 amino acids long. In nucleotides, the CDR3 is TGTGCCAGCAGTTACTCGATCGGTGTCGCTGGCTACACCTTC. Translated: CASSYSIGVAGYTF.

This clonotype showed up just once. The rearrangement uses TRBV6-1 and TRBJ2-1; 11 nucleotides match TRBD2. This CDR3 spans 15 amino acids. In germline, CDR1 is MNHNS, CDR2 SASEGT. Germline trimming cut 6 bases from V and 6 bases from J; bases unmatched to any gene: 7. The CDR3 DNA reads as TGTGCCAGCAGGACCGGGACTAGCGGATTCAATGAGCAGTTCTTC. Its protein is CASRTGTSGFNEQFF.

In its sample, this clonotype was seen a few times. The rearrangement links TRBV20-1 to TRBJ2-3; 8 bases map to TRBD1. The CDR3 covers 15 residues. Germline-derived CDR1 and CDR2 are DFQATT and SNEGSKA (reference sequence). The ends lost 6 bases at V and 3 bases at J; junction bases unmatched: 11. The CDR3: CSAESGQGQTDTQYF. The DNA of the CDR3 is TGCAGTGCCGAGAGTGGACAGGGACAAACAGATACGCAGTATTTT.

This clonotype showed up just a few times. The chain is built from TRBV5-1 and TRBJ2-2; 7 bases align to TRBD2. Per the germline V gene, CDR1 is SGHRS and CDR2 is YFSETQ. The CDR3 spans 13 residues. With 2 bases clipped from V and 9 bases from J, the junction kept 4 bases outside the gene matches. The CDR3 sequence: CASSLAGLWELFF. The DNA of the CDR3 is TGCGCCAGCAGCTTAGCGGGGCTCTGGGAGCTGTTTTTT.

In its sample, this clonotype was seen a few times. This CDR3 reads CASSLDLAGGVTDTQYF. CDR3 DNA: TGTGCCAGCAGCTTAGATTTAGCGGGGGGTGTCACAGATACGCAGTATTTT. The V gene is TRBV7-2, the J gene TRBJ2-3, with 10 bases lining up with TRBD2. The V gene's germline CDR1 is SGHTA and CDR2 FQGNSA. V lost 1 base and J lost 2; bases outside the gene matches: 6. This CDR3 has 17 residues.

The J gene is TRBJ2-7, the V gene TRBV27; no clear D gene. V lost 5 bases, J lost 1 base, and 9 bases lay in between. This CDR3 is built from 13 residues. Per the germline V gene, CDR1 is MNHEY and CDR2 is SMNVEV (reference sequence). The CDR3 region is CASSTPPSYEQYF. The CDR3 DNA reads as TGTGCCAGCAGTACCCCTCCATCCTACGAGCAGTACTTC.

The chain has TRBV5-6 and TRBJ2-7; unclear D gene. The V gene's germline CDR1 is SGHDT and CDR2 YYEEEE. The CDR3 runs 15 residues. Trimming removed 4 bases from V and 6 bases from J, with 20 bases in between. CDR3 nucleotide sequence: TGTGCCAGCAGCCCTACCGGGTTATTGTCTGTCGAGCAGTACTTC. It yields the protein CASSPTGLLSVEQYF. Full variable domain (outside the CDR3, taken from reference TRBV5-6 and TRBJ2-7): DAGVTQSPTHLIKTRGQQVTLRCSPKSGHDTVSWYQQALGQGPQFIFQYYEEEERQRGNFPDRFSGHQFPNYSSELNVNALLLGDSALYLCASSPTGLLSVEQYFGPGTRLTVT.

The chain's CDR3 is CSARKAGTVSYNSPLHF. The CDR3 nucleotides are TGCAGTGCTAGAAAGGCCGGGACAGTCTCCTATAATTCACCCCTCCACTTT. The V and J genes are TRBV20-1 and TRBJ1-6, with 7 positions matching TRBD1. The V gene end was trimmed by 2 bases and the J gene end by 0 bases; junction bases not matched to a gene: 7. The germline V gene has CDR1 DFQATT and CDR2 SNEGSKA (reference sequence). The CDR3 length is 17 residues.

The chain couples TRBV18 to TRBJ2-7; the match to TRBD1 covers 10 bases. CDR1 is KGHSH, CDR2 LQKENI, per germline. Trimming took 1 base from V and 3 from J; bases not matched to a gene: 6. This CDR3 comprises 16 residues. CDR3 sequence reads: CASSPRLRDRGYEQYF. In DNA, the CDR3 is TGTGCCAGCTCACCACGTTTGAGGGACAGGGGCTACGAGCAGTACTTC. The full variable domain, its missing parts supplied by reference TRBV18 and TRBJ2-7, is NAGVMQNPRHLVRRRGQEARLRCSPMKGHSHVYWYRQLPEEGLKFMVYLQKENIIDESGMPKERFSAEFPKEGPSILRIQQVVRGDSAAYFCASSPRLRDRGYEQYFGPGTRLTVT.

This clonotype has more than one count but fewer than ten. The chain is built from TRBV27 and TRBJ1-2; perhaps TRBD1 as D (6 bases). V was trimmed by 8 bases and J by 4 bases, leaving 17 bases between them. The germline CDR1 and CDR2 sequences are MNHEY and SMNVEV (reference sequence). The CDR3 contains 14 residues. CDR3 DNA: TGTGCCAGCGCACCTCCCGGGACACCCTATGGCTACACCTTC. This encodes CASAPPGTPYGYTF.

This clonotype showed up just a few times. The chain uses TRBV24-1 and TRBJ2-4, with D possibly matching TRBD2 (5 bases). Germline values: CDR1 KGHDR, CDR2 SFDVKD. With 2 bases removed from V and 3 bases from J, the gap between germline ends came to 13 bases. The CDR3 is made up of 16 amino acids. The CDR3 loop reads CATSDSTAGGKNIQYF. Written as DNA, the CDR3 is TGTGCCACCAGTGATTCCACCGCAGGAGGCAAAAACATTCAGTACTTC.

The CDR3 here is CASSVTSGGAGEQFF. The CDR3 DNA reads TGTGCCAGCAGTGTGACTAGCGGGGGGGCTGGTGAGCAGTTCTTC. V usage is TRBV2 and J usage is TRBJ2-1, with 14 positions matching TRBD2. The V gene's germline CDR1 is SNHLY and CDR2 FYNNEI. V lost 4 bases, J lost 9 bases, and 5 bases stayed unmatched. The CDR3 totals 15 residues.

V gene TRBV12-3 or TRBV12-4 combines with J gene TRBJ1-5; no firm D call. The CDR3 contains 14 residues. Trimming removed 8 bases from V and 1 base from J, with 12 bases in between. The CDR3: CASRDTGSNQPQHF. The CDR3 bases are TGTGCCAGCCGCGACACGGGCAGCAATCAGCCCCAGCATTTT.

The chain has TRBV12-3 or TRBV12-4 and TRBJ1-5; 9 nucleotides agree with TRBD1. The length of the CDR3 is 17 residues. V gave up 5 bases and J gave up 4 bases; unmatched junction bases: 12. The CDR3 bases are TGTGCCAGCAGTCTCCGACCGGGACAGGGTTCGAATCAGCCCCAGCATTTT. Translated: CASSLRPGQGSNQPQHF.

The sample holds a few counts of this clonotype. The chain carries TRBV29-1 and TRBJ2-3; 11 bases line up with TRBD2. The germline V gene has CDR1 SQVTM and CDR2 ANQGSEA. The length of the CDR3 is 15 residues. After removal of 3 bases from V and 0 bases from J, the junction contained 2 bases not matched to a gene. CDR3 bases: TGCAGCGTTGAGGGACTAGCGGCTAGCACAGATACGCAGTATTTT. Translated: CSVEGLAASTDTQYF.

The table lists this clonotype with a few counts. V and J are TRBV29-1 and TRBJ2-7; 9 bases line up with TRBD1. The trim removed 0 bases at V and 4 bases at J, leaving 4 bases unmatched. The V gene's germline CDR1 is SQVTM and CDR2 ANQGSEA. The CDR3 consists of 14 residues. The CDR3 region has the DNA TGCAGCGTTGAAGACCCCGGACAGGGGTACGAGCAGTACTTC. Translation: CSVEDPGQGYEQYF.

V gene TRBV5-1 combines with J gene TRBJ2-1; D not resolved. The germline V gene encodes CDR1 SGHRS and CDR2 YFSETQ. The CDR3 extends over 16 amino acids. V dropped 4 bases and J dropped 6 bases, with 20 bases sitting between them. CDR3 DNA sequence: TGCGCCAGCAGCGGGGTGCCTGTGGTACGTCTCAATGAGCAGTTCTTC. Translation: CASSGVPVVRLNEQFF.

The J gene is TRBJ2-4, the V gene TRBV6-1; possibly TRBD1 for D (6 bases). V was shortened by 3 bases and J by 0 bases, with 9 bases between the two germline ends. Germline CDR1 MNHNS, CDR2 SASEGT. The CDR3 runs to 15 residues. In DNA form, the CDR3 reads TGTGCCAGCAGTGATACAGGGTTAGCCAAAAACATTCAGTACTTC. Translated: CASSDTGLAKNIQYF.